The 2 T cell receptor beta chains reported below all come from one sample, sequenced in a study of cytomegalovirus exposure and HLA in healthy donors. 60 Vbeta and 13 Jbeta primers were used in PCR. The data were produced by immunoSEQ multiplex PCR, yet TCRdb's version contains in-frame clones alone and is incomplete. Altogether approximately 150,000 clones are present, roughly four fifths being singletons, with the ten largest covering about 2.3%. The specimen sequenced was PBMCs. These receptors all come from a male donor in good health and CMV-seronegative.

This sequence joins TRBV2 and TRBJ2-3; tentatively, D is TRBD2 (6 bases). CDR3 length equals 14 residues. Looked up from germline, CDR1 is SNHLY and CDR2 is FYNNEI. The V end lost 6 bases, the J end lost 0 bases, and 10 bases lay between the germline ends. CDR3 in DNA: TGTGCCAGCAGCCGGGACTGGAGCACAGATACGCAGTATTTT. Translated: CASSRDWSTDTQYF.

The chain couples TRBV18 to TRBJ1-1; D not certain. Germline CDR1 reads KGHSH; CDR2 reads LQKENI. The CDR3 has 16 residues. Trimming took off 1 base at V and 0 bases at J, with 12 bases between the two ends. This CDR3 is CASSPLRTHMNTEAFF. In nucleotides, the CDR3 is TGTGCCAGCTCACCACTACGGACTCACATGAACACTGAAGCTTTCTTT.